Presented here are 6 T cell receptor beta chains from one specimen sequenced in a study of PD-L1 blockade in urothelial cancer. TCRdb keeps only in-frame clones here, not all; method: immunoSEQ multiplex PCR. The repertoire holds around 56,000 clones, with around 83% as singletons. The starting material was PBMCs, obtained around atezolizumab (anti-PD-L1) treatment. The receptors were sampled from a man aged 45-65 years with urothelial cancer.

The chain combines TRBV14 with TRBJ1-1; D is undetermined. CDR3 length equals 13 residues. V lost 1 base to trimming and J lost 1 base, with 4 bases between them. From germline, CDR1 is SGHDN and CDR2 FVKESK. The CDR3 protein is CASSQAENTEAFF. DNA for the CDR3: TGTGCCAGCAGCCAAGCAGAGAACACTGAAGCTTTCTTT. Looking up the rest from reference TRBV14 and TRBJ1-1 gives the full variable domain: EAGVTQFPSHSVIEKGQTVTLRCDPISGHDNLYWYRRVMGKEIKFLLHFVKESKQDESGMPNNRFLAERTGGTYSTLKVQPAELEDSGVYFCASSQAENTEAFFGQGTRLTVV.

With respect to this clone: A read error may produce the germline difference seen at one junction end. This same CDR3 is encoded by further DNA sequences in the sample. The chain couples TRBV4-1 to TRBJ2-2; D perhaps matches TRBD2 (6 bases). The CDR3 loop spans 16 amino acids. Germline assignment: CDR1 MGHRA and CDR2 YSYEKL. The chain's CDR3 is CASSQVDASDTGELFF. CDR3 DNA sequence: TGCGCCAGCAGCCAAGTGGATGCTAGCGACACTGGGGAGCTGTTTTTT.

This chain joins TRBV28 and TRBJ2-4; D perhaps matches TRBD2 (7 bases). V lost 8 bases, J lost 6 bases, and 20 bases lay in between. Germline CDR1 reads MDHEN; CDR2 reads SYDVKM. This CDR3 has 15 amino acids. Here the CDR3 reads CASGGAGVGGNIQYF. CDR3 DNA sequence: TGTGCCAGCGGGGGGGCGGGAGTTGGGGGAAACATTCAGTACTTC.

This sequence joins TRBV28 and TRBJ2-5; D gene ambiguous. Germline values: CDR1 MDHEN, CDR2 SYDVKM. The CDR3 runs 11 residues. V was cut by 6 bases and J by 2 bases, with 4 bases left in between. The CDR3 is CASRSQETQYF. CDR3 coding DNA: TGTGCCAGCAGATCACAAGAGACCCAGTACTTC.

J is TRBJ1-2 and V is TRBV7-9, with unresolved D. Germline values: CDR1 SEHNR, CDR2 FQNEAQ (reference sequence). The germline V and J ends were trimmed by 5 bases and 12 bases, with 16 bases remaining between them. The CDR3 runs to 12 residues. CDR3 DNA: TGTGCCAGCAGCCTCCGGGCCTCGGAGGACACCTTC. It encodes CASSLRASEDTF.

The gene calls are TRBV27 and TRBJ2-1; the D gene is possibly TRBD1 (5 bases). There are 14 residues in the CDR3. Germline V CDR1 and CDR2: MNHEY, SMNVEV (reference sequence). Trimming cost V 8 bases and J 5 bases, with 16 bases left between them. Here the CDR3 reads CASEPRAQHNEQFF. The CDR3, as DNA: TGTGCCAGCGAGCCCAGGGCCCAACACAATGAGCAGTTCTTC.